One and the same sample provided the 18 T cell receptor beta chains below, sequenced in a study of T cell responses to AZD1222 COVID-19 vaccine. TCRdb's table, derived via immunoSEQ multiplex PCR, lists solely in-frame clones and lacks some. The table lists some 100,000 clones, around nine tenths of them singletons. The material was peripheral blood, obtained on day 0 of AZD1222 vaccination. These receptors originate from an adult in good health.

This clone was picked up one time. The chain combines TRBV10-2 with TRBJ1-2; possibly TRBD1 for D (5 bases). Trimming removed 6 bases from V and 4 bases from J, with 15 bases in between. This CDR3 spans 14 amino acids. CDR1 WSHSY and CDR2 SAAADI come from the germline V gene. The CDR3 is CASRPGGGSYGYTF. The CDR3 nucleotides are TGCGCCAGCAGACCCGGGGGGGGTAGCTATGGCTACACCTTC.

As regards this clone: Additional DNA sequences in this sample encode the identical CDR3. The genes are TRBV6-2 or TRBV6-3 and TRBJ1-2; 10 nucleotides match TRBD1. With 4 bases clipped from V and 8 bases from J, the junction kept 4 bases outside the gene matches. The CDR3 is 13 amino acids. The germline V gene has CDR1 MNHEY and CDR2 SVGEGT. This CDR3 is CASSLGQGNGYTF. CDR3 sequence (DNA): TGTGCCAGCAGTTTGGGACAGGGGAACGGCTACACCTTC.

Only one count was recorded for this clone. This chain joins TRBV4-1 and TRBJ1-2; 7 nucleotides line up with TRBD1. Germline CDR1 is MGHRA and CDR2 is YSYEKL. The V gene end was trimmed by 0 bases and the J gene end by 7 bases; junction bases not matched to a gene: 2. The CDR3 is 13 residues long. The CDR3 region has the DNA TGCGCCAGCAGCCAAGACAGGGGGGGTGGCTACACCTTC. Residues: CASSQDRGGGYTF.

J is TRBJ1-2 and V is TRBV6-5; 10 bases are shared with TRBD1. The V gene end was trimmed by 5 bases and the J gene end by 2 bases; junction bases not matched to a gene: 2. CDR3 length: 14 amino acids. The germline CDR1 and CDR2 sequences are MNHEY and SVGAGI. The CDR3 DNA reads TGTGCCAGCAGTCGGGACAGGGGAAACTATGGCTACACCTTC. It yields the protein CASSRDRGNYGYTF.

This clone has just one count. The V gene is TRBV9, the J gene TRBJ1-1; D ambiguous. V was pared by 2 bases and J by 7 bases, with 12 bases between. CDR1 and CDR2 from the germline V gene are SGDLS and YYNGEE. The CDR3 runs 13 residues. CDR3 sequence reads: CASSVSTVGEAFF. CDR3 sequence (DNA): TGTGCCAGCAGCGTGAGCACGGTGGGTGAAGCTTTCTTT.

J is TRBJ2-1 and V is TRBV5-1, with D hard to call. This CDR3 has 14 residues. Germline values: CDR1 SGHRS, CDR2 YFSETQ. V was clipped by 2 bases and J by 8 bases, with 14 bases between them. CDR3 sequence: CASSFGPTIDEQFF. The CDR3 coding sequence is TGCGCCAGCAGCTTTGGACCTACAATCGATGAGCAGTTCTTC.

This clone was counted a few times. The CDR3 reads CASSPTGGREKLFF. CDR3 sequence (DNA): TGTGCCAGCAGTCCTACAGGGGGCAGGGAAAAACTGTTTTTT. The rearrangement joins TRBV2 to TRBJ1-4, with 9 bases lining up with TRBD1. Germline V gives CDR1 SNHLY, CDR2 FYNNEI. The CDR3 is 14 amino acids. V lost 5 bases to trimming and J lost 8 bases; unmatched junction nucleotides: 6.

The CDR3 loop is CASSTGTSGGPDTQYF. The CDR3 DNA follows: TGTGCCAGTAGTACCGGGACTAGCGGGGGCCCAGATACGCAGTATTTT. The gene calls are TRBV19 and TRBJ2-3; TRBD2 agrees at 14 bases. The trim removed 4 bases at V and 4 bases at J, leaving 4 bases unmatched. Germline V gene data show CDR1 as LNHDA and CDR2 as SQIVND (reference sequence). The CDR3 is 16 amino acids.

The V gene is TRBV19, the J gene TRBJ2-7, with D tentatively TRBD1 or TRBD2 (5 bases each). V lost 1 base, J lost 3 bases, and 10 bases lay in between. The germline V gene encodes CDR1 LNHDA and CDR2 SQIVND (reference sequence). This CDR3 has 14 amino acids. This CDR3 reads CASSIADGGYEQYF. As DNA, the CDR3 is TGTGCCAGTAGTATAGCCGATGGGGGCTACGAGCAGTACTTC.

This chain joins TRBV27 and TRBJ1-1; TRBD1 matches 7 bases. This CDR3 comprises 13 residues. After removal of 4 bases from V and 1 base from J, the junction contained 0 bases not matched to a gene. Germline V CDR1 and CDR2: MNHEY, SMNVEV (reference sequence). As DNA, the CDR3 is TGTGCCAGCAGTTCAGGGGGGAACACTGAAGCTTTCTTT. The encoded protein is CASSSGGNTEAFF.

The rearrangement joins TRBV5-8 to TRBJ1-6; the D is unclear. The CDR3 covers 15 residues. Germline V lookup: CDR1 SGHTS, CDR2 YDEGEE. Trimming left V 0 bases short and J 5 bases short, with 9 bases between. CDR3 residues: CASSLAGSDNSPLHF. The CDR3 DNA reads TGTGCCAGCAGCTTGGCCGGAAGCGATAATTCACCCCTCCACTTT.

This clone was recorded once. The chain carries TRBV24-1 and TRBJ1-2; D unresolved. The CDR3 has 13 residues. The germline V and J ends were trimmed by 5 bases and 0 bases, with 6 bases remaining between them. The germline gives CDR1 KGHDR, CDR2 SFDVKD. As DNA, the CDR3 is TGTGCCACCAGTGCCAATGCTAACTATGGCTACACCTTC. It translates to CATSANANYGYTF.

The chain carries TRBV29-1 and TRBJ1-2; TRBD1 matches 7 bases. Germline assignment: CDR1 SQVTM and CDR2 ANQGSEA. V lost 2 bases, J lost 5 bases, and 2 bases stayed unmatched. This CDR3 region has 12 residues. The CDR3 here is CSVEPGGYGYTF. The CDR3 coding sequence is TGCAGCGTTGAACCAGGGGGTTATGGCTACACCTTC.

This clone has more than one count but fewer than ten. V is TRBV29-1 and J is TRBJ1-2; D gene uncertain. In germline, CDR1 is SQVTM, CDR2 ANQGSEA. With 4 bases removed from V and 8 bases from J, the gap between germline ends came to 11 bases. The CDR3 extends over 11 amino acids. CDR3 in amino acids: CSVAGEDGYTF. The CDR3 DNA reads as TGCAGCGTTGCCGGCGAGGACGGCTACACCTTC.

V is TRBV7-2 and J is TRBJ2-5, with TRBD2 identical over 9 bases. After removal of 6 bases from V and 6 bases from J, the junction contained 14 bases not matched to a gene. The CDR3 sequence is 16 residues long. Germline V gene data show CDR1 as SGHTA and CDR2 as FQGNSA. The DNA for the CDR3 is TGTGCCAGCAGAGTACCCCTAGCGGGATCTCGAAAGACCCAGTACTTC. It specifies CASRVPLAGSRKTQYF.

This clone was detected once. The chain recombines TRBV6-5 with TRBJ1-6, with a weak D call TRBD1 (5 bases). Trimming took 0 bases from V and 9 from J, leaving 9 bases between them. Germline values: CDR1 MNHEY, CDR2 SVGAGI. The CDR3 is 14 amino acids. CDR3 sequence reads: CASSYSRQGSPLHF. The CDR3 bases are TGTGCCAGCAGTTACTCAAGGCAGGGTTCACCCCTCCACTTT.

The chain carries TRBV5-1 and TRBJ1-1; 7 bases fit TRBD1. The length of the CDR3 is 14 residues. Unmatched junction bases numbered 9, after V lost 0 bases and J lost 10 bases. Germline V gene sequence: CDR1 SGHRS, CDR2 YFSETQ. CDR3 DNA sequence: TGCGCCAGCAGCTTGGCCGACAGGGTCGGAGGAGCTTTCTTT. Residues: CASSLADRVGGAFF.

The chain recombines TRBV5-1 with TRBJ1-2, with D tentatively TRBD1 (5 bases). Trimming stripped 7 bases from V and 3 bases from J, with 16 bases between. This CDR3 comprises 14 residues. Germline V gene data show CDR1 as SGHRS and CDR2 as YFSETQ. The CDR3 nucleotides read TGCGCCAGCCGACGAGGGGTTGGCGACTATGGCTACACCTTC. As protein: CASRRGVGDYGYTF.